The clone carrying this T cell receptor (beta chain) turned up a few times. RNA transcripts yielded amplified TCR beta CDR3 regions. First-round RT-PCR of the TCR CDR3 relied on the HTBI primer set. TCRdb independently ran MiXCR on the multiplex PCR reads; one entry per CDR3 protein. The repertoire holds approximately 740,000 distinct CDR3 sequences, with about 14% as singletons. This specimen comes from a study of T cells in Graves' hyperthyroidism and ophthalmopathy. The CDR3 has 15 residues. CDR1 and CDR2 from the germline V gene are LGHDT and YNNKEL (reference sequence). Deletions cut 3 bases from V and 1 base from J, with 12 bases between.

The TCR originated in a woman aged 18-29 years with Graves' hyperthyroidism. Sequencing input: blood. The V call is TRBV3-1, the J call TRBJ1-1; D might be TRBD1 (5 bases). The CDR3, as DNA: TGTGCCAGCAGCCACGTGGTGGGGGGGAACACTGAAGCTTTCTTT. Its translation: CASSHVVGGNTEAFF.